This is a list of T cell receptor beta chains from one sample in a study of blood T cell repertoires in COVID-19. Clones were read by immunoSEQ multiplex PCR, and TCRdb kept only the in-frame ones, dropping some. Of 7,000 to 9,000 clones listed, approximately 80% are singletons. The sequenced sample consisted of peripheral blood. These receptors all come from a human donor in a cohort sampled during active COVID-19. The CDR3 runs from the conserved cysteine through the conserved F or W.

TRBV7-3 | CASRLSGTSTDTQYF
TRBV2 | CASRLDSYEQYF
TRBV5-4 | CASKLGRGTDTQYF
TRBV11-3 | CASSLGTSRSGGELFF
TRBV2 | CASSPTTGVPGNTIYF
TRBV7-3 | CASSLLRGAKTYEQYF
TRBV7-2 | CASSRPTSGGGRETQYF
TRBV5-4 | CASSLDGLAGGNEQFF
TRBV10-1 | CASSPERVSWGYTF
TRBV28 | CASSLIAGGATDTQYF
TRBV10-3 | CAIRGAGGTYEQYF
TRBV18 | CASSPLRVAGYTF
TRBV5-1 | CASSWDRDTEAFF
TRBV2 | CASSTSGGGIEQYF
TRBV5-8 | CASNRFYSNQPQHF
TRBV11-2 | CASSFTGASEAFF
TRBV21-1 | CASSPWGTSGTRAETQYF
TRBV24-1 | CATSDELQVEQFF
TRBV19 | CASSPGGGASQETQYF
TRBV27 | CASKITGLSNQPQHF
TRBV6-2/TRBV6-3 | CASSLGLAGLTGELFF
TRBV2 | CASSDDGGRSSWSTEAFF
TRBV6-6 | CASSYNPEHRRDEQYF